The T cell receptor beta chain under discussion was sequenced for a study of quantifying T cell responses using KT2 cells. About the study: TCR alpha and beta constant-region primers primed reverse transcription of RNA.

A single-stranded UMI oligo with SP2 sequence was ligated to cDNA 3' ends. The first PCR ran 3 to 5 cycles with an equimolar RC1.1 and RC1.2 beta primer mix. Using its own MiXCR run on the UMI-ligation and nested PCR reads, TCRdb lists one record per CDR3 protein. The sample records around 56,000 distinct CDR3 sequences, roughly an eighth being singletons. The sample is PBMC spiked with counted cells of clone KT2. This clonotype occurred once. Relative to the germline gene, one junction end is altered; a read error may explain this. This CDR3 contains 14 residues. Germline V gene sequence: CDR1 DFQATT, CDR2 SNEGSKA (reference sequence).

The material sequenced was PBMCs spiked with cells of the T cell clone KT2. This clonotype originated in a human donor. V is TRBV20-1 and J is TRBJ1-2, with a tentative D call TRBD1 (6 bases). The CDR3 loop reads CSAPQGTNNYGYNF. CDR3 coding DNA: TGCAGTGCCCCCCAGGGGACAAATAACTATGGCTACAACTTC.